These 8 T cell receptor beta chains were all obtained from the same sample, sequenced in a study of blood T cell repertoires in COVID-19. Here immunoSEQ multiplex PCR was the method, and the copy in TCRdb shows in-frame clones only, minus some. The sample contains 30,000 to 45,000 clones, roughly 88% of which appear only once. Material: peripheral blood. These receptors all come from a woman in her seventies with active COVID-19.

The chain is built from TRBV29-1 and TRBJ2-7; 14 nucleotides match TRBD2. Germline assignment: CDR1 SQVTM and CDR2 ANQGSEA. The V segment lost 3 bases and the J segment 6 bases; nucleotides outside the gene matches: 7. This CDR3 is 15 amino acids long. The CDR3 spells CSVDPGTSGGGEQYF. CDR3 DNA: TGCAGCGTTGATCCCGGGACTAGCGGGGGCGGCGAGCAGTACTTC.

This chain joins TRBV7-9 and TRBJ1-4; D ambiguous. This CDR3 contains 18 residues. Looked up from germline, CDR1 is SEHNR and CDR2 is FQNEAQ (reference sequence). With 4 bases removed from V and 3 bases from J, the gap between germline ends came to 21 bases. For the CDR3, the DNA is TGTGCCAGCAGCTCGGGCGGGGTTAGCTGGACCCCTAATGAAAAACTGTTTTTT. This translates into CASSSGGVSWTPNEKLFF.

In its sample, this clone was seen once. This chain connects TRBV12-3 or TRBV12-4 to TRBJ2-3, with TRBD2 as a possible D gene (6 bases). The length of the CDR3 is 13 residues. The V end lost 1 base, the J end lost 13 bases, and 15 bases lay between the germline ends. DNA for the CDR3: TGTGCCAGCAGTTTAGGACCGGGACTCTTTAAGTATTTT. Translating gives CASSLGPGLFKYF.

V is TRBV5-1 and J is TRBJ2-3; 12 positions agree with TRBD2. V was pared by 4 bases and J by 9 bases, with 15 bases of the junction left unmatched. This CDR3 comprises 17 residues. Germline V gives CDR1 SGHRS, CDR2 YFSETQ. This chain's CDR3 is CASSPSTSGGPGGTQYF. CDR3 nucleotide sequence: TGCGCCAGCAGCCCCTCGACTAGCGGGGGACCGGGGGGGACGCAGTATTTT.

V and J are TRBV28 and TRBJ2-2; D unclear. The CDR3 is 14 amino acids. Trimming left V 6 bases short and J 3 bases short, with 11 bases between. The germline gives CDR1 MDHEN, CDR2 SYDVKM. The CDR3 DNA reads as TGTGCCAGCAGACAAAGAGGTTACACCGGGGAGCTGTTTTTT. The encoded protein is CASRQRGYTGELFF.

The genes are TRBV28 and TRBJ1-2, with 7 bases fitting TRBD1. CDR3 length: 14 amino acids. Trimming took 5 bases from V and 4 from J; bases not matched to a gene: 7. From germline, CDR1 is MDHEN and CDR2 SYDVKM. Here the CDR3 DNA reads TGTGCCAGCAGTACAGGGGCCCCCTTCTATGGCTACACCTTC. This sequence encodes CASSTGAPFYGYTF.

The chain links TRBV6-2 or TRBV6-3 to TRBJ1-2, with D possibly TRBD1 on 6 matching bases. Germline CDR1 and CDR2: MNHEY and SVGEGT. CDR3 length: 15 residues. The ends were cut back, 4 bases at V and 6 bases at J, with 18 bases in the middle. The CDR3 sequence: CASSFPDSRRDGYTF. As DNA, the CDR3 is TGTGCCAGCAGTTTCCCGGACAGCAGAAGAGATGGCTACACCTTC.

This clone came up once. The CDR3 protein is CASSVSSQGPGNTIYF. DNA of the CDR3: TGTGCCAGCAGCGTTTCGTCACAGGGCCCTGGAAACACCATATATTTT. The chain employs TRBV9 and TRBJ1-3; maybe TRBD1 (6 bases). The V gene lost 2 bases and the J gene lost 2 bases, with 14 bases spanning the gap. CDR1 and CDR2 (germline): SGDLS, YYNGEE. This CDR3 is built from 16 residues.